The TCR beta chain under discussion was sequenced for a study of Ad26.COV2.S vaccination and SARS-CoV-2 variants. Study context: The vaccine Ad26.COV2.S was put into the muscle once, or twice with 56 days between. Study-wide findings and caveats: Spike-specific TCR breadth in vaccine recipients exceeded that seen in placebo recipients.

Indicated treatment: 15 to 20 received Ad26.COV2.S at low or high dose, single or two shots; roughly 5 received placebo; per-sample allocation not given. It was on day 63 after the first vaccine or placebo injection that samples were taken. A note on this clone: No antigen is known for it.

Generated by immunoSEQ multiplex PCR, the TCRdb table keeps only in-frame clones and is missing some. This table has some 370,000 clones, about four fifths appearing once. V lost 5 bases to trimming and J lost 1 base; unmatched junction nucleotides: 4. The CDR3 length is 15 residues. Germline V lookup: CDR1 SGHNT, CDR2 YENEEA. This receptor was taken from a person between 18 and 60 years old who received the Ad26.COV2.S COVID-19 vaccine or a placebo. Material: peripheral blood, obtained in a trial of Ad26.COV2.S vaccine versus placebo. This chain connects TRBV11-3 to TRBJ2-7, with TRBD2 matching 11 bases. The CDR3: CASSQGLAASYEQYF. In DNA form, the CDR3 reads TGTGCCAGCAGCCAGGGACTAGCGGCTTCCTACGAGCAGTACTTC.